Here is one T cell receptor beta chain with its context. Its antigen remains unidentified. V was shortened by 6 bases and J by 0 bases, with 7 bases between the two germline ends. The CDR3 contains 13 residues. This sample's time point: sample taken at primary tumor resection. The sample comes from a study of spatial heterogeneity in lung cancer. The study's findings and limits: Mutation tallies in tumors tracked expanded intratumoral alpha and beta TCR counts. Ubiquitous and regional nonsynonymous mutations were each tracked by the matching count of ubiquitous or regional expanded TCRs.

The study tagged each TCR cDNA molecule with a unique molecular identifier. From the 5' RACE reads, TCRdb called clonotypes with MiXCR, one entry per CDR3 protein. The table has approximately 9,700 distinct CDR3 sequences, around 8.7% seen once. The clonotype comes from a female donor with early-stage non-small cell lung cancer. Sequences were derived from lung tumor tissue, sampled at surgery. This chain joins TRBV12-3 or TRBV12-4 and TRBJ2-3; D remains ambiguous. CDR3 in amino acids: CASRPPSTDTQYF. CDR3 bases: TGTGCCAGCAGGCCCCCCAGCACAGATACGCAGTATTTT.